Described below is a single T cell receptor (beta chain) sequence and its context. This clonotype has ten or more counts. The antigen it recognizes is unknown. Base qualities were left out, and no much larger clone turns up one base away. These data are taken from a study of CD8 T cells in ankylosing spondylitis (dated by TCRdb to about 2017). Regarding the study in general: T cell receptor beta repertoires were profiled in healthy donors and ankylosing spondylitis patients so that disease-linked TCR variants could be found. Peripheral blood was sampled, and synovial fluid was also collected from ankylosing spondylitis patients. The whole study cohort included about a hundred healthy donors and over 20 ankylosing spondylitis patients.

Sequences SGHTA (CDR1) and FQGNSA (CDR2) are obtained from the germline V gene. There are 17 amino acids in the CDR3, from cysteine to phenylalanine inclusive. Only CDR3 DNA remains: 51 bases, in frame from the first base. Trimming accounts for 1 base at V and 2 bases at J, while the number of junction bases matched to no gene is 4. Sequenced on an Illumina HiSeq 2500. Quantitative 5'-RACE with molecular barcodes was the method used to prepare the TCR beta libraries. As for the authors' bioinformatics: To identify disease-linked TCR variants, a new computational method was used, one built on a probabilistic model of VDJ rearrangement. The public reads were quality trimmed at Q25 with fastp and then assembled into clones with MiXCR by TCRdb, keeping productive beta chains. Merged by CDR3 protein, the rows form single entries marked with the most common genes and DNA. It is TCRdb's table, rather than the study itself, that gives the V and J calls and clone size. The sample has some 330,000 distinct CDR3 sequences on record, 7% to 9% of them singletons. The leading ten clones occupy approximately 14% of the sample.

General study outcomes and caveats: Some TCR beta motif variants had previously been reported in synovial fluid and blood of reactive arthritis patients, which suggested common disease-initiation mechanisms. A TCR beta motif of several highly homologous amino acid variants appeared characteristic of blood from ankylosing spondylitis patients. The disease-linked clones were reported as significantly enriched in matched synovial fluid samples from ankylosing spondylitis patients. In peripheral blood, the disease-linked clones were found at relatively low frequencies and had a CD8+ phenotype.

The sequenced sample was blood, either unsorted or a sorted T cell fraction (not recorded which). The chain employs TRBV7-2 and TRBJ2-1, with 11 bases in between that match TRBD2. The sequence was collected from a male donor with ankylosing spondylitis. The CDR3 corresponds to CASSLVGLAVTYNEQFF. The sequenced DNA is TGTGCCAGCAGCTTAGTGGGACTAGCGGTTACCTACAATGAGCAGTTCTTC.